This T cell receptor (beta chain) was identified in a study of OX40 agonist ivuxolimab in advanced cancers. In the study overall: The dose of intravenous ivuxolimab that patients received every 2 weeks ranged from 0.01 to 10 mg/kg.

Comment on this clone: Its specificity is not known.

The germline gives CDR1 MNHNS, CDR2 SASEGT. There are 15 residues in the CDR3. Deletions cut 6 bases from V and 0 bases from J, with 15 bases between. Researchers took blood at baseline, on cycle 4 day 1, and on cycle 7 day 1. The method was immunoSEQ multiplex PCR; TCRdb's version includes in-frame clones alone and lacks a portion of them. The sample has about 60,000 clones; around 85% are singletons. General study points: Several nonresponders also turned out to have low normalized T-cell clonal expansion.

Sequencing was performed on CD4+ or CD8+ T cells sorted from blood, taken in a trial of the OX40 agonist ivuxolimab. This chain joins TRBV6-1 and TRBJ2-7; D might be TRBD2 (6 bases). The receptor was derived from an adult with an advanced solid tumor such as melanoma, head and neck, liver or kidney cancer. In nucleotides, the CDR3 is TGTGCCAGCAGAACCAAGACTAGTGGCTCCTACGAGCAGTACTTC. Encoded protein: CASRTKTSGSYEQYF.